This T cell receptor beta chain was observed in a study of cytomegalovirus exposure and HLA in healthy donors. General study points: In a later analysis, HLA-associated beta chains showed higher expansion and lower generation probabilities than comparable chains.

In the PCR, 60 Vbeta and 13 Jbeta primers were used. Libraries were prepared by immunoSEQ multiplex PCR; TCRdb keeps only in-frame clonotypes and omits some of them. Of 150,000 to 180,000 clones in the sample, 65% to 75% were seen once. With respect to this clone: Its antigen is still unknown.

The V gene's germline CDR1 is SEHNR and CDR2 FQNEAQ (reference sequence). The CDR3 contains 12 residues. The V and J ends lost 5 bases and 8 bases respectively, with 12 bases between them. The origin of this receptor is a man aged 25 to 40 in good health and CMV-seronegative. Sample: PBMCs. V usage is TRBV7-9 and J usage is TRBJ1-2; tentative D call: TRBD1 (6 bases). Here the CDR3 reads CASSRTGYGYTF. The CDR3 nucleotides are TGTGCCAGCAGCCGCACAGGGTACGGCTACACCTTC.